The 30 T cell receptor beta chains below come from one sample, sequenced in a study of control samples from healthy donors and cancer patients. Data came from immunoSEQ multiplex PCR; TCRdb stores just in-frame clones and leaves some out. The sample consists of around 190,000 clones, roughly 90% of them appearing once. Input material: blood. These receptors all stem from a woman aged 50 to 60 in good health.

The CDR3 DNA follows: TGTGCCAGCTCACCAAACACCCTTGATGGCTACACCTTC. It is translated as CASSPNTLDGYTF. The rearrangement joins TRBV18 to TRBJ1-2; unclear D gene. V lost 2 bases and J 6 bases, leaving 10 bases between the germline ends. CDR1 and CDR2 (germline): KGHSH, LQKENI. This CDR3 comprises 13 residues.

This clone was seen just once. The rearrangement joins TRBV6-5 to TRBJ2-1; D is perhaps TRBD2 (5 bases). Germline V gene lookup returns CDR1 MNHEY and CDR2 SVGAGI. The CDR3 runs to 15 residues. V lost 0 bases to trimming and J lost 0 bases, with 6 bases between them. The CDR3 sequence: CASSYSLASYNEQFF. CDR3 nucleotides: TGTGCCAGCAGTTACTCTCTAGCCTCCTACAATGAGCAGTTCTTC.

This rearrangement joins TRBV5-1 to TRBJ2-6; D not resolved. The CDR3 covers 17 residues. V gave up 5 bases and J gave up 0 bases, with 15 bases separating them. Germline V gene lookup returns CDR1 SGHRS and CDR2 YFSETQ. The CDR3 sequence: CASSTQILSSGANVLTF. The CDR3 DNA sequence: TGCGCCAGCAGTACGCAGATACTGAGCTCTGGGGCCAACGTCCTGACTTTC.

The chain's CDR3 is CASSQGVRGNEQFF. In DNA form, the CDR3 reads TGCGCCAGCAGCCAAGGCGTCAGGGGGAATGAGCAGTTCTTC. This chain joins TRBV4-3 and TRBJ2-1; 7 bases agree with TRBD1. J was trimmed by 7 bases and V by 1 base; bases with no gene match: 4. Germline CDR1 LGHNA, CDR2 YSLEER. The CDR3 extends over 14 amino acids.

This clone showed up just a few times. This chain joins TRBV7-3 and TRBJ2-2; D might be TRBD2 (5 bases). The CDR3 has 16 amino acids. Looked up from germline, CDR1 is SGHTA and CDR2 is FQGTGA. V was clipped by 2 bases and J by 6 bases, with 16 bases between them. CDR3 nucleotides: TGTGCCAGCAGCTTACAACCCTCGGGGAAGGCCGGGGAGCTGTTTTTT. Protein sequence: CASSLQPSGKAGELFF.

This CDR3 is CASSADNEAFF. CDR3 nucleotides: TGTGCCAGCAGTGCCGACAATGAAGCTTTCTTT. V is TRBV6-2 or TRBV6-3 and J is TRBJ1-1; D is unclear. The V end was cut by 5 bases, the J end by 7 bases, with 8 bases between. The CDR3 spans 11 residues. Germline CDR1 is MNHEY and CDR2 is SVGEGT.

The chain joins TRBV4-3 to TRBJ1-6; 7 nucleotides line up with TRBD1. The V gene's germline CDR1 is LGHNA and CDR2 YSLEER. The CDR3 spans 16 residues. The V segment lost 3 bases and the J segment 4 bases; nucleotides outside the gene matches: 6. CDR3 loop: CASSQGQSVYNSPLHF. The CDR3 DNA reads TGCGCCAGCAGCCAGGGACAGTCGGTTTATAATTCACCCCTCCACTTT.

The chain's CDR3 is CASSPGHSNQPQHF. DNA for the CDR3: TGTGCCAGCAGCCCGGGGCATAGCAATCAGCCCCAGCATTTT. The J gene is TRBJ1-5, the V gene TRBV7-2; D is perhaps TRBD1 (5 bases). V was clipped by 5 bases and J by 0 bases, with 8 bases between them. Germline V gene lookup returns CDR1 SGHTA and CDR2 FQGNSA. This CDR3 is 14 amino acids long.

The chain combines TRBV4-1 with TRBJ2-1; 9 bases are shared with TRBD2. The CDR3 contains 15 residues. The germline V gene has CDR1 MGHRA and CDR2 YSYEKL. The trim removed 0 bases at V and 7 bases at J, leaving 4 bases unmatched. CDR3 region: CASSQDLAGWNEQFF. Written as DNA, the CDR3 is TGCGCCAGCAGCCAAGACCTAGCGGGGTGGAATGAGCAGTTCTTC.

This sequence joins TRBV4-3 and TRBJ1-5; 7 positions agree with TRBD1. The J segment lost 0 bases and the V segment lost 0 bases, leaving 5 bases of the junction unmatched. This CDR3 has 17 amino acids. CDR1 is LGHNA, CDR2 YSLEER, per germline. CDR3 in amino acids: CASSQDLGQFSNQPQHF. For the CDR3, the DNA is TGCGCCAGCAGCCAAGATCTGGGACAGTTTAGCAATCAGCCCCAGCATTTT.

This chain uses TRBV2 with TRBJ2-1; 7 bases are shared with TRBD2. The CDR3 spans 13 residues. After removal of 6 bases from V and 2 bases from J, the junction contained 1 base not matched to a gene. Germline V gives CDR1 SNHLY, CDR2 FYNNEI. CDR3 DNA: TGTGCCAGCAGGGGGGGGGCCTACAATGAGCAGTTCTTC. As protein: CASRGGAYNEQFF. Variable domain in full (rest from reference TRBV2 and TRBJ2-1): EPEVTQTPSHQVTQMGQEVILRCVPISNHLYFYWYRQILGQKVEFLVSFYNNEISEKSEIFDDQFSVERPDGSNFTLKIRSTKLEDSAMYFCASRGGAYNEQFFGPGTRLTVL.

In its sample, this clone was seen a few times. The CDR3: CASSFNRGSNQPQHF. The CDR3 DNA follows: TGTGCCAGCAGCTTTAACAGGGGGAGCAATCAGCCCCAGCATTTT. The genes are TRBV5-5 and TRBJ1-5; TRBD1 aligns across 8 bases. V trimming: 2 bases; J trimming: 1 base; junction bases outside the gene matches: 2. Per germline, CDR1 SGHKS and CDR2 YYEKEE (reference sequence). This CDR3 comprises 15 residues.

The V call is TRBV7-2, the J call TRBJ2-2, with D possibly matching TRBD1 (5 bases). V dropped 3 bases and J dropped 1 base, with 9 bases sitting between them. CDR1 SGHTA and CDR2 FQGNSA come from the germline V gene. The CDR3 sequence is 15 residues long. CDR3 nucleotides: TGTGCCAGCAGCTTTTATCAGGGGAACACCGGGGAGCTGTTTTTT. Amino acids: CASSFYQGNTGELFF.

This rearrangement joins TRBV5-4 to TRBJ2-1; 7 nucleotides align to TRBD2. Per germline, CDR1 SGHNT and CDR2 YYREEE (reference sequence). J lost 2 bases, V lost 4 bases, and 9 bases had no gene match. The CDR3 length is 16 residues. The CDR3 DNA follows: TGTGCCAGCAGCGGTAAGCGGGGTTCCACCTACAATGAGCAGTTCTTC. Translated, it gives CASSGKRGSTYNEQFF.

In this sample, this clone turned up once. Here the CDR3 DNA reads TGTGCCAGTAGTATTAGGGGTCGGTCCGTGAACACTGAAGCTTTCTTT. Its translation is CASSIRGRSVNTEAFF. V is TRBV19 and J is TRBJ1-1; maybe TRBD1 (5 bases). The length of the CDR3 is 16 residues. Germline CDR1 LNHDA, CDR2 SQIVND (reference sequence). Trimming took 3 bases from V and 0 from J, leaving 14 bases between them. The complete variable domain, with remaining parts taken from reference TRBV19 and TRBJ1-1, reads DGGITQSPKYLFRKEGQNVTLSCEQNLNHDAMYWYRQDPGQGLRLIYYSQIVNDFQKGDIAEGYSVSREKKESFPLTVTSAQKNPTAFYLCASSIRGRSVNTEAFFGQGTRLTVV.

The CDR3 region has the DNA TGTGCCAGTAGTACCCCTCGGGGGAATGAATACTATGGCTACACCTTC. It translates to CASSTPRGNEYYGYTF. The chain is built from TRBV19 and TRBJ1-2; possibly TRBD1 for D (5 bases). The CDR3 length is 16 residues. Germline V CDR1 and CDR2: LNHDA, SQIVND (reference sequence). V lost 4 bases and J 3 bases, leaving 18 bases between the germline ends.

The chain's CDR3 is CASSEWYRLDYGYTF. CDR3 coding DNA: TGTGCCAGCAGTGAATGGTACAGGTTAGACTATGGCTACACCTTC. The chain employs TRBV6-1 and TRBJ1-2, with D possibly being TRBD1 (5 bases). Germline values: CDR1 MNHNS, CDR2 SASEGT. Trimming shortened V by 2 bases and J by 3 bases, and 13 bases separated the two germline ends. The CDR3 spans 15 residues.

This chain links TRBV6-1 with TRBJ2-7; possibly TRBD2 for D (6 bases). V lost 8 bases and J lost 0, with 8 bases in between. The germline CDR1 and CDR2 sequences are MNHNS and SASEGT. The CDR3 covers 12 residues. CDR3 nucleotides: TGTGCCAGCGGGCGGGGCTCCTACGAGCAGTACTTC. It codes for CASGRGSYEQYF.

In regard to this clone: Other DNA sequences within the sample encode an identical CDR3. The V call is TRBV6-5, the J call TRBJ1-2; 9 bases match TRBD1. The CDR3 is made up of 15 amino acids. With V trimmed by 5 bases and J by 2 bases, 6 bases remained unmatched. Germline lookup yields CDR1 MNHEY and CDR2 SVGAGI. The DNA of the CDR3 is TGTGCCAGCAGTCCCGGGACAGGGCTCAACTATGGCTACACCTTC. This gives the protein CASSPGTGLNYGYTF.

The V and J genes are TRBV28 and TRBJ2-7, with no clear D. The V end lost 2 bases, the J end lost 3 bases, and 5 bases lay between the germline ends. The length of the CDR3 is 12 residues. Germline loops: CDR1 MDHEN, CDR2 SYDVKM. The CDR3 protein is CASSLTIYEQYF. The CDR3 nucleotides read TGTGCCAGCAGTTTAACAATCTACGAGCAGTACTTC.

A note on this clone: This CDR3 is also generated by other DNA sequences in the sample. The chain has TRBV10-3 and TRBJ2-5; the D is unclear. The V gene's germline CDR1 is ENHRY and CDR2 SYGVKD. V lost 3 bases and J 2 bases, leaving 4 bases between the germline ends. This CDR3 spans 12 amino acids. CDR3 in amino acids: CAISEGQETQYF. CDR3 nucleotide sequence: TGTGCCATCAGTGAAGGGCAAGAGACCCAGTACTTC.

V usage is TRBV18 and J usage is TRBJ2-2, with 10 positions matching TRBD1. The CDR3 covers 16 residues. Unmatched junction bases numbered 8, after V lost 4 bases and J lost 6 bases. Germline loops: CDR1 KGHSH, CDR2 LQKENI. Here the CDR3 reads CASSLMVGQGAGELFF. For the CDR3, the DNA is TGTGCCAGCTCACTAATGGTCGGACAGGGGGCCGGGGAGCTGTTTTTT.

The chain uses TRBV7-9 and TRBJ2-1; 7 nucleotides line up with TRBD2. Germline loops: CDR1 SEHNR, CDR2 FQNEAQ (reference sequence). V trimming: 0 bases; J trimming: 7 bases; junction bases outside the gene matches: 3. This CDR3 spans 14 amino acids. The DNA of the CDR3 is TGTGCCAGCAGCTTAGCGGGGGGGATGAATGAGCAGTTCTTC. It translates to CASSLAGGMNEQFF.

The chain's CDR3 is CASSPDKTGAVGEQYF. CDR3 sequence (DNA): TGCGCCAGCAGCCCGGATAAGACAGGGGCCGTAGGAGAGCAGTACTTC. V is TRBV5-1 and J is TRBJ2-7; 8 nucleotides align to TRBD1. Germline V gives CDR1 SGHRS, CDR2 YFSETQ. The CDR3 consists of 16 residues. Unmatched junction bases numbered 16, after V lost 4 bases and J lost 7 bases.

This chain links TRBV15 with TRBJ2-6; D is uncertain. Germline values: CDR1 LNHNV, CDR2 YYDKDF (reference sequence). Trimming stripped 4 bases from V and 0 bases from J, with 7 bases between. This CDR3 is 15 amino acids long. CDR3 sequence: CATSMMRSGANVLTF. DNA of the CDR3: TGTGCCACCAGCATGATGCGCTCTGGGGCCAACGTCCTGACTTTC. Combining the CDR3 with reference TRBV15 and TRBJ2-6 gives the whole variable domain DAMVIQNPRYQVTQFGKPVTLSCSQTLNHNVMYWYQQKSSQAPKLLFHYYDKDFNNEADTPDNFQSRRPNTSFCFLDIRSPGLGDTAMYLCATSMMRSGANVLTFGAGSRLTVL.

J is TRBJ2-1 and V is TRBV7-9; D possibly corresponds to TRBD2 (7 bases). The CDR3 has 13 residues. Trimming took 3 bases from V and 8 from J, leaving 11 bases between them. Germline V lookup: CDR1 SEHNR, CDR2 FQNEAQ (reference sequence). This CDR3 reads CASSFSGGDEQFF. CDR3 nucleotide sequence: TGTGCCAGCAGCTTTTCGGGGGGCGATGAGCAGTTCTTC.

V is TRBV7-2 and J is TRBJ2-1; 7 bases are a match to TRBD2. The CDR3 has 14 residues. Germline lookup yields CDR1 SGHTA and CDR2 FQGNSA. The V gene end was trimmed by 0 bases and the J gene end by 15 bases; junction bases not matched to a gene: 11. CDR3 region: CASSLAPVGGFPFF. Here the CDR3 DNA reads TGTGCCAGCAGCTTAGCACCAGTCGGGGGGTTTCCGTTCTTC.

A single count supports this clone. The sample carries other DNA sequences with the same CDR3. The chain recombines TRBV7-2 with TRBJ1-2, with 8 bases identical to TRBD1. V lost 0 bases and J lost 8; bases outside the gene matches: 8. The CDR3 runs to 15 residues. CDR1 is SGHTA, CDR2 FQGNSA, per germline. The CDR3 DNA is TGTGCCAGCAGCTTAGCATCTAGACAGGGGTTAGGCTACACCTTC. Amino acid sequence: CASSLASRQGLGYTF.

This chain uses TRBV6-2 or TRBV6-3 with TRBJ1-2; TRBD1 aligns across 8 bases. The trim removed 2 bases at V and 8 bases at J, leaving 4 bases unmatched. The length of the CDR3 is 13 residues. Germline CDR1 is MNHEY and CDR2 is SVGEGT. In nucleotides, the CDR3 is TGTGCCAGCAGTTACCAGGGGGCTGGAGGCTACACCTTC. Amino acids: CASSYQGAGGYTF.

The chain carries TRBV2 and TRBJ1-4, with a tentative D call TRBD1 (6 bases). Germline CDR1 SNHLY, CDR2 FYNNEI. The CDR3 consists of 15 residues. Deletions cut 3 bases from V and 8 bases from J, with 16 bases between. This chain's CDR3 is CASSDRQGGLEKLFF. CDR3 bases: TGTGCCAGCAGTGATCGCCAAGGGGGACTAGAAAAACTGTTTTTT.